Below, 21 T cell receptor beta chains from the same sample are listed, as sequenced in a study of CDR3 diversity in severe acne. TCRdb reprocessed the PCR reads with MiXCR, giving one entry per CDR3 protein. The sample records about 90,000 distinct CDR3 sequences, about 48% being singletons. The sample comprised blood. The receptors were sampled from a male donor in good health, serving as a control.

In its sample, this clonotype ranks as medium-sized. The chain employs TRBV5-8 and TRBJ2-3; D gene ambiguous. The germline V gene encodes CDR1 SGHTS and CDR2 YDEGEE. V was cut by 0 bases and J by 0 bases, with 8 bases left in between. The length of the CDR3 is 15 residues. CDR3 protein: CASSLAGPSTDTQYF. Here the CDR3 DNA reads TGTGCCAGCAGCTTGGCCGGCCCTAGCACAGATACGCAGTATTTT.

There are many counts of this clonotype. A much larger clone lies a single base off, so this may be a read error. The J gene is TRBJ2-6, the V gene TRBV3-1; a possible D gene is TRBD1 (5 bases). The CDR3 totals 19 residues. CDR1 and CDR2 from the germline V gene are LGHDT and YNNKEL (reference sequence). Trimming cost V 4 bases and J 0 bases, with 19 bases left between them. The CDR3 is CASSLTPRTTTSGANVLTF. The DNA for the CDR3 is TGTGCCAGCAGCCTAACCCCGAGGACAACCACCTCTGGGGCCAACGTCCTGACTTTC.

This clonotype has only a few counts. One base away lies a much larger clone, so this may be a sequencing read error. Written as DNA, the CDR3 is TGCGCCAGCAGCCACGCCGGGACGGGTAATCAGCCCCAGCATTTT. This codes for CASSHAGTGNQPQHF. The J gene is TRBJ1-5, the V gene TRBV4-1; tentatively, D is TRBD1 (5 bases). V was pared by 3 bases and J by 4 bases, with 13 bases between. CDR1 MGHRA and CDR2 YSYEKL come from the germline V gene. The CDR3 has 15 amino acids.

This clonotype was counted only a few times. The chain is built from TRBV12-5 and TRBJ2-4; 10 bases agree with TRBD1. This CDR3 region has 16 residues. Germline-derived CDR1 and CDR2 are LGHNT and FRNRAP. V shed 5 bases and J 3 bases; nucleotides not matched to a gene: 7. The DNA for the CDR3 is TGTGCTAGTGGTCAAGACAGGGGGCCGGGCAAAAACATTCAGTACTTC. Translated: CASGQDRGPGKNIQYF.

This clonotype is deemed medium-sized. This sequence joins TRBV7-2 and TRBJ1-1; TRBD1 matches 8 bases. With 1 base clipped from V and 0 bases from J, the junction kept 1 base outside the gene matches. CDR3 size: 15 residues. Germline-derived CDR1 and CDR2 are SGHTA and FQGNSA. The CDR3 here is CASSLEDRVNTEAFF. CDR3 in DNA: TGTGCCAGCAGCTTAGAGGACAGGGTGAACACTGAAGCTTTCTTT.

Comments on this clonotype: The junction departs from the called germline gene at one end, perhaps through a read error. The chain recombines TRBV7-7 with TRBJ2-7; 7 positions match TRBD1. In germline, CDR1 is SSHAT, CDR2 FNYEAQ (reference sequence). This CDR3 spans 13 amino acids. CDR3 sequence reads: CASSSSVQGEQYF. The CDR3 bases are TGTGCTAGCAGCAGCAGCGTACAGGGGGAGCAGTACTTC.

This clonotype has a count of ten or more. V gene TRBV15 combines with J gene TRBJ1-5, with D maybe TRBD1 (6 bases). V gave up 8 bases and J gave up 1 base, with 9 bases separating them. The CDR3 is 13 amino acids. Per germline, CDR1 LNHNV and CDR2 YYDKDF (reference sequence). CDR3 loop: CATPRGSNQPQHF. Written as DNA, the CDR3 is TGTGCCACCCCTAGGGGGAGCAATCAGCCCCAGCATTTT.

There are many counts of this clonotype. The chain recombines TRBV19 with TRBJ2-7; 11 nucleotides agree with TRBD1. The CDR3 consists of 13 residues. J was trimmed by 6 bases and V by 4 bases; bases with no gene match: 2. Germline values: CDR1 LNHDA, CDR2 SQIVND (reference sequence). CDR3 DNA sequence: TGTGCCAGTAGTACGGGGACAGGGGGCGAGCAGTACTTC. This gives the protein CASSTGTGGEQYF.

The genes are TRBV12-3 or TRBV12-4 and TRBJ2-7; TRBD2 aligns across 12 bases. The CDR3 is 13 residues long. The ends lost 5 bases at V and 4 bases at J; junction bases unmatched: 0. DNA of the CDR3: TGTGCCAGCAGTGGGACTAGCGGGTACGAGCAGTACTTC. This translates into CASSGTSGYEQYF.

This clonotype was counted only a few times. The CDR3 loop is CASSGTRNTGELFF. In DNA form, the CDR3 reads TGTGCCAGCAGCGGGACTAGGAACACCGGGGAGCTGTTTTTT. The chain uses TRBV5-6 and TRBJ2-2, with 8 bases identical to TRBD2. Germline-derived CDR1 and CDR2 are SGHDT and YYEEEE. This CDR3 has 14 residues. The junction had 0 bases not matched to a gene; V was cut back by 4 bases and J by 1 base.

Details on this clonotype: A much larger clone sits a single nucleotide away, making a read error possible. J is TRBJ1-4 and V is TRBV19; 7 bases are shared with TRBD1. Germline values: CDR1 LNHDA, CDR2 SQIVND (reference sequence). V trimming: 6 bases; J trimming: 7 bases; junction bases outside the gene matches: 11. This CDR3 has 15 amino acids. This CDR3 is CASSTPTGASEKLFF. As DNA, the CDR3 is TGTGCCAGTAGCACCCCAACAGGGGCCAGTGAAAAACTGTTTTTT.

On this clonotype itself: At one of its ends the junction is not consistent with the germline gene, which may arise from a read error. The chain combines TRBV9 with TRBJ2-2; maybe TRBD2 (5 bases). This CDR3 region has 15 residues. Per germline, CDR1 SGDLS and CDR2 YYNGEE. DNA of the CDR3: TGTGCCAGCAGCGTAGGTCAGGTAAACACCGGGAAGCTGTTTTTT. It translates to CASSVGQVNTGKLFF.

This rearrangement joins TRBV11-2 to TRBJ2-1, with 13 nucleotides matching TRBD2. V trimming: 3 bases; J trimming: 4 bases; junction bases outside the gene matches: 6. Germline assignment: CDR1 SGHAT and CDR2 FQNNGV. This CDR3 has 17 amino acids. The CDR3 nucleotides are TGTGCCAGCAGCTTGACTAGCGGGGGGCCGGGGTACAATGAGCAGTTCTTC. It encodes CASSLTSGGPGYNEQFF.

This chain joins TRBV7-3 and TRBJ1-2; D unresolved. Germline CDR1 and CDR2: SGHTA and FQGTGA. CDR3 length: 13 residues. V was shortened by 5 bases and J by 7 bases, with 14 bases between the two germline ends. The CDR3, as DNA: TGTGCCAGCAGCCCTACACCCGGGCGTGGCTACACCTTC. Amino acid sequence: CASSPTPGRGYTF.

The V call is TRBV6-6, the J call TRBJ2-5; D is possibly TRBD1 (5 bases). Germline-derived CDR1 and CDR2 are MNHNY and SVGAGI (reference sequence). Deletions cut 4 bases from V and 7 bases from J, with 7 bases between. The CDR3 is 11 amino acids. CDR3 nucleotide sequence: TGTGCCAGCAGTTTAGGGGTGACCCAGTACTTC. This sequence encodes CASSLGVTQYF.

Worth noting for this clonotype: It is likely a read error, because the conserved phenylalanine at the end of the CDR3 is missing. V is TRBV2 and J is TRBJ2-3, with unresolved D. Trimming shortened V by 8 bases and J by 4 bases, and 7 bases separated the two germline ends. The CDR3 runs to 11 residues. Per the germline V gene, CDR1 is SNHLY and CDR2 is FYNNEI. In DNA form, the CDR3 reads TGTGCCAGCTCCCTTCCAGATACGCAGTATTCT. Residues: CASSLPDTQYS.

The CDR3 sequence: CASRVTGGADTQYF. CDR3 DNA: TGTGCCAGCAGGGTGACAGGGGGCGCAGATACGCAGTATTTT. The genes are TRBV6-5 and TRBJ2-3, with TRBD1 matching 10 bases. The CDR3 is 14 amino acids. Germline trimming cut 6 bases from V and 4 bases from J; bases unmatched to any gene: 4. The germline CDR1 and CDR2 sequences are MNHEY and SVGAGI.

This clonotype was counted between two and nine times. The rearrangement uses TRBV29-1 and TRBJ2-5; 12 nucleotides line up with TRBD2. The J call may be mistaken, given a closer DNA end match to TRBJ2-1. This CDR3 region has 13 residues. From germline, CDR1 is SQVTM and CDR2 ANQGSEA. CDR3: CSGRLAGDGEQFF. Written as DNA, the CDR3 is TGCAGCGGGAGACTAGCGGGAGATGGGGAGCAGTTCTTC.

The table lists this clonotype with a count of one. The final CDR3 position lacks the conserved phenylalanine or tryptophan, pointing to a likely read error. The chain employs TRBV7-9 and TRBJ1-1; TRBD1 matches at 8 bases. CDR3 size: 13 residues. Trimming took 5 bases from V and 10 from J; bases not matched to a gene: 9. Looked up from germline, CDR1 is SEHNR and CDR2 is FQNEAQ (reference sequence). The CDR3 spells CASSGQGSEGAFL. The DNA for the CDR3 is TGTGCCAGCAGCGGACAGGGATCTGAGGGAGCTTTCCTT.

This clonotype has just a few counts. The V and J genes are TRBV7-6 and TRBJ1-1, with 7 bases that match TRBD1. The ends lost 6 bases at V and 0 bases at J; junction bases unmatched: 4. The CDR3 has 14 amino acids. The germline V gene encodes CDR1 SGHVS and CDR2 FNYEAQ. The CDR3 DNA sequence: TGTGCCAGCAGATTGGGACAGTTGAACACTGAAGCTTTCTTT. Translation gives CASRLGQLNTEAFF.

V gene TRBV10-2 combines with J gene TRBJ1-1; 8 positions agree with TRBD1. V dropped 7 bases and J dropped 7; count of bases not matched to a gene: 11. The germline gives CDR1 WSHSY, CDR2 SAAADI. The CDR3 is 14 residues long. In DNA, the CDR3 is TGCGCCAGCAACTCCAGGGGGCGAGGGTATGAAGCTTTCTTT. It specifies CASNSRGRGYEAFF.